The clone carrying this T cell receptor (beta chain) was detected many times. This specimen belongs to a study of blood T cell repertoires in COVID-19. The J segment lost 4 bases and the V segment lost 3 bases, leaving 7 bases of the junction unmatched. The CDR3 runs to 17 residues. Germline V lookup: CDR1 SGHNT, CDR2 YYREEE (reference sequence). The table came from immunoSEQ multiplex PCR; TCRdb's copy has only in-frame clones and leaves some out. This sample has around 120,000 clones, with about 79% found just once. This chain links TRBV5-4 with TRBJ2-1; 13 bases are shared with TRBD2. The sample comprised peripheral blood. The sequence derives from a man between 65 and 85 years old with acute or convalescent COVID-19. CDR3 region: CASSSWTSGGPYNEQFF. The CDR3 DNA reads TGTGCCAGCAGCTCCTGGACTAGCGGGGGCCCTTACAATGAGCAGTTCTTC.